This T cell receptor gamma chain was sequenced in a study of gamma-delta T cells after stem cell transplantation. V lost 1 base and J lost 3; bases outside the gene matches: 3. There are 13 residues in the CDR3. Per the germline V gene, CDR1 is EGSNGY and CDR2 is YDSYNSKV. TCRdb re-identified clones in the RT-PCR reads via CATT. The data hold roughly 1,900 gamma-chain clones, with roughly 3.4% observed a single time. In this sample, this clone is medium-sized. The same CDR3 also results from other DNA sequences found in this sample. The V gene is TRGV2, the J gene TRGJ1 or TRGJ2. The sample taken for sequencing was gamma-delta T cells. This sequence originates from a human donor. It is not recorded whose cells these are; they may come from a transplant donor. DNA for the CDR3: TGTGCCACCTGGGACGGATCTTATTATAAGAAACTCTTT. Protein: CATWDGSYYKKLF.